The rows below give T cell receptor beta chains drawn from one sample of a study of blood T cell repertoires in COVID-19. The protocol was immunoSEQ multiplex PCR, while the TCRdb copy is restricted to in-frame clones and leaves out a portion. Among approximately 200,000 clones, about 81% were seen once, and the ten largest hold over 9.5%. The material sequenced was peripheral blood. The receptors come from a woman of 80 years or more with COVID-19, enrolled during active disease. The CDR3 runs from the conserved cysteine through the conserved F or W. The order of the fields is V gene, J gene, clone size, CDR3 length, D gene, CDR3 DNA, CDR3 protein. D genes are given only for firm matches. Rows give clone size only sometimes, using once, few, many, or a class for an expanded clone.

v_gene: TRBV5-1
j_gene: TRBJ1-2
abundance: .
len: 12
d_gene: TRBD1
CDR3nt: TGCGCCAGCAGCGCAGACAGGGAAGGGGGCACCTTC
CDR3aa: CASSADREGGTF

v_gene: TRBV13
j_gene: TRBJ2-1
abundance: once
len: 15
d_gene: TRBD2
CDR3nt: TGTGCCAGCAGCTCCAGCGGGGGGGCCGGTATTGAGCAGTTCTTC
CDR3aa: CASSSSGGAGIEQFF

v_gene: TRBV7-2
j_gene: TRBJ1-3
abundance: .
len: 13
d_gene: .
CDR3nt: TGTGCCAGCACCGGCGGGGCTGGTAACACCATATATTTT
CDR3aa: CASTGGAGNTIYF

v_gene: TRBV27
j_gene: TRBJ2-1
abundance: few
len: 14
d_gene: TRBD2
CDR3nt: TGTGCCAGCAGGGCGACGGGACTAATAAATGAGCAGTTCTTC
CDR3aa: CASRATGLINEQFF

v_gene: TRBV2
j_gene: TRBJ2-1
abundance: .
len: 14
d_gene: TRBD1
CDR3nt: TGTGCCAGTTTAGGACAGGGGGCTTGGAATGAGCAGTTCTTC
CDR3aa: CASLGQGAWNEQFF

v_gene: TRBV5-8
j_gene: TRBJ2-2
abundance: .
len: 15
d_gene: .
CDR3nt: TGTGCCAGCAGCTTGCGGGGGGCGAGCACCGGGGAGCTGTTTTTT
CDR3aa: CASSLRGASTGELFF

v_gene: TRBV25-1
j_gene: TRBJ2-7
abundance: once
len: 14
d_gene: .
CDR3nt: TGTGCCAGCCAGGCTAGCGCCAACTCCTACGAGCAGTACTTC
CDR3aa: CASQASANSYEQYF

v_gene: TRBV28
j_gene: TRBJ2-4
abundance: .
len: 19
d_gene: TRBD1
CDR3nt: TGTGCCAGCAGCCCCGAGGGGGGCTACAGGGGGCAGGCCAAAAACATTCAGTACTTC
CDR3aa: CASSPEGGYRGQAKNIQYF

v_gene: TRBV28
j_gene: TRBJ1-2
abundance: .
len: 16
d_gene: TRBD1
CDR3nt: TGTGCCAGCAGTTTATGGACATCCGGGACAGGGCAAGGCTACACCTTC
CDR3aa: CASSLWTSGTGQGYTF

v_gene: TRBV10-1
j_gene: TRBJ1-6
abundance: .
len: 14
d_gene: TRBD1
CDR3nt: TGCGCCAGCACGGGGACAGGGGAAAATTCACCCCTCCACTTT
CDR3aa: CASTGTGENSPLHF

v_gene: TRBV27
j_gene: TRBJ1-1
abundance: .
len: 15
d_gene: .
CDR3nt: TGTGCCAGCAGTTTACGTGGGCCCCAGTTCGCTGAAGCTTTCTTT
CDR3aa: CASSLRGPQFAEAFF

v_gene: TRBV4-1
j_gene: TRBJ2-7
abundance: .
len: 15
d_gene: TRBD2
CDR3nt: TGCGCCAGCAGCCAGAGGCTAGCGGCCTCCTACGAGCAGTACTTC
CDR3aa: CASSQRLAASYEQYF

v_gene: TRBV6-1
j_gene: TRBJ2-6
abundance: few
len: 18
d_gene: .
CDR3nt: TGTGCCAGCAGTCAAGCTCGATGGGGGGTCTCTGGGGCCAACGTCCTGACTTTC
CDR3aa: CASSQARWGVSGANVLTF

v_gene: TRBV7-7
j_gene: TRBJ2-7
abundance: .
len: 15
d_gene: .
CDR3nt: TGTGCTAGCAGCTTACTTTTCGGACAAGACTACGAGCAGTACTTC
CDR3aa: CASSLLFGQDYEQYF

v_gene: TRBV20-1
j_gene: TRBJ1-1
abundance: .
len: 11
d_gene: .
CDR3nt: TGCAGTGTATCCCTGAACACTGAAGCTTTCTTT
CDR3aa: CSVSLNTEAFF

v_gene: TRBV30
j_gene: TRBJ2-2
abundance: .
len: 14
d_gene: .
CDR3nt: TGTGCCTGGAGTTCGTTAGGGGCTGGCGGGGAGCTGTTTTTT
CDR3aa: CAWSSLGAGGELFF

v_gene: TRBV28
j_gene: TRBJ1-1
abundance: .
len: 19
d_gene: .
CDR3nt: TGTGCCAGCAGTTACCGCGCGGGTAAGACGACAGGTACGAGGACTGAAGCTTTCTTT
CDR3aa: CASSYRAGKTTGTRTEAFF

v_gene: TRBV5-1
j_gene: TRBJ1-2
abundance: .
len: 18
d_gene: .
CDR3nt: TGCGCCAGCAGCCTAGTCGACCCCACAATGGACAGCAACTATGGCTACACCTTC
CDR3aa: CASSLVDPTMDSNYGYTF

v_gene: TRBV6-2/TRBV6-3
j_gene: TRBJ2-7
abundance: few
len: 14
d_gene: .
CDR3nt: TGTGCCAGCAGTTACCTCCCAGGGCGGTACGAGCAGTACTTC
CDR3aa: CASSYLPGRYEQYF

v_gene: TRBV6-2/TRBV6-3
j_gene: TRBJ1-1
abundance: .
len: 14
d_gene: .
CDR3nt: TGTGCCAGCAGTTACGGCCGGGGTGGCACTGAAGCTTTCTTT
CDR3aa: CASSYGRGGTEAFF

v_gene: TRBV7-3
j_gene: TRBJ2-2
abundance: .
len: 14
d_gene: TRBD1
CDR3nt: TGTGCCAGCAGCTGGGGACAGCCTACCGGGGAGCTGTTTTTT
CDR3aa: CASSWGQPTGELFF

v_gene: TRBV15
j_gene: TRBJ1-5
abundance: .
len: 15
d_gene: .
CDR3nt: TGTGCCACCAGCAGAGAAAGGGGGGGGATTCAGCCCCAGCATTTT
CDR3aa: CATSRERGGIQPQHF

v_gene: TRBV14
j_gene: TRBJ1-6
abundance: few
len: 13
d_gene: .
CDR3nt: TGTGCCAGCAGCCAAGAAAGCGATTCACCCCTCCACTTT
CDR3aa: CASSQESDSPLHF

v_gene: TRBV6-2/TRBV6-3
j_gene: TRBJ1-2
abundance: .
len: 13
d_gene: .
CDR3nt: TGTGCCAGCAGTGGACAGTATAACTATGGCTACACCTTC
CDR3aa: CASSGQYNYGYTF

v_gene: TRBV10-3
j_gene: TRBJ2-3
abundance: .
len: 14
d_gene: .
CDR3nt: TGTGCCATCAAAAGCGGTCCTAGCACAGATACGCAGTATTTT
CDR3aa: CAIKSGPSTDTQYF

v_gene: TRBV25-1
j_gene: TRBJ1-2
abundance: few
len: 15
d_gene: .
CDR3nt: TGTGCCAGCAGTGAATTGACCACAGCAAACTATGGCTACACCTTC
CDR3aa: CASSELTTANYGYTF

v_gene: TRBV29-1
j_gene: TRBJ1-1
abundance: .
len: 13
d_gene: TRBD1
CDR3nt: TGCAGCGTTGTGGAGACAGGGGTCACTGAAGCTTTCTTT
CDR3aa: CSVVETGVTEAFF

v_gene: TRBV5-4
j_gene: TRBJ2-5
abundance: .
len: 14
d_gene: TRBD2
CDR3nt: TGTGCCAGCAGTTTGGCGGGGGAAACGGAGACCCAGTACTTC
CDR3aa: CASSLAGETETQYF

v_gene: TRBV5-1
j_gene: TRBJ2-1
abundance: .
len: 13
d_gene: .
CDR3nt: TGCGCCAGCAGCTCCCAGGGTTACAATGAGCAGTTCTTC
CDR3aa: CASSSQGYNEQFF

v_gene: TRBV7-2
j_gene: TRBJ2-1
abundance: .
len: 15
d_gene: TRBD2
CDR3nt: TGTGCCAGCAGCTTAGGACTAGCGGGATACAATGAGCAGTTCTTC
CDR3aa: CASSLGLAGYNEQFF

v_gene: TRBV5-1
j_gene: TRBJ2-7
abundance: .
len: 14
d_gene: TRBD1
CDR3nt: TGCGCCAGCAGCGCAACAGGGGGGACTTACGAGCAGTACTTC
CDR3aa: CASSATGGTYEQYF

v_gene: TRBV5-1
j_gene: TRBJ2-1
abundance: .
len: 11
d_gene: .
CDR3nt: TGCGCCAGCAGCTCTTACAATGAGCAGTTCTTC
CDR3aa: CASSSYNEQFF

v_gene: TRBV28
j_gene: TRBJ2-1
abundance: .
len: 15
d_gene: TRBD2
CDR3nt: TGTGCCAGCAGTTTACTAGCGGTTACCTACAATGAGCAGTTCTTC
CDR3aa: CASSLLAVTYNEQFF

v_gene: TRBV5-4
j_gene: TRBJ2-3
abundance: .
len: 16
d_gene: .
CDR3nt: TGTGCCAGCAGCCCGAGGTGGGGGACTAGCACAGATACGCAGTATTTT
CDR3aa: CASSPRWGTSTDTQYF

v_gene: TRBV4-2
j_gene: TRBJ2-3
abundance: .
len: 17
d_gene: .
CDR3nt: TGTGCCAGCAGCCAAGATGTGGGTCCCAGGCCCACAGATACGCAGTATTTT
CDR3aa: CASSQDVGPRPTDTQYF

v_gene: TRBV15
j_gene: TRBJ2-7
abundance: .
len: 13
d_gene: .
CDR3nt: TGTGCCACCAGCAGAGATCTCGGCTACGAGCAGTACTTC
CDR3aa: CATSRDLGYEQYF

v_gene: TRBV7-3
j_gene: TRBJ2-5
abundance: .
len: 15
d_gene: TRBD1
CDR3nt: TGTGCCAGCAGCCAGGGGGCGAGCTCGGGGGAGACCCAGTACTTC
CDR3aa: CASSQGASSGETQYF

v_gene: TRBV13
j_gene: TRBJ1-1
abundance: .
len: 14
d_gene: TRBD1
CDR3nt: TGTGCCAGCAGCTTTGCGACAGGGGGGCCTGAAGCTTTCTTT
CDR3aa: CASSFATGGPEAFF

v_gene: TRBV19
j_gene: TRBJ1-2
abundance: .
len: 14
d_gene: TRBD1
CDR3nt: TGTGCCAGTAGTATCGACAGGGCTAACTATGGCTACACCTTC
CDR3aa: CASSIDRANYGYTF

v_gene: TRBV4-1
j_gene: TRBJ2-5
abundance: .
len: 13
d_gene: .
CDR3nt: TGCGCCAGCAGCCAAGGGGGCCGAGTCCCCCAGTACTTC
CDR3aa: CASSQGGRVPQYF